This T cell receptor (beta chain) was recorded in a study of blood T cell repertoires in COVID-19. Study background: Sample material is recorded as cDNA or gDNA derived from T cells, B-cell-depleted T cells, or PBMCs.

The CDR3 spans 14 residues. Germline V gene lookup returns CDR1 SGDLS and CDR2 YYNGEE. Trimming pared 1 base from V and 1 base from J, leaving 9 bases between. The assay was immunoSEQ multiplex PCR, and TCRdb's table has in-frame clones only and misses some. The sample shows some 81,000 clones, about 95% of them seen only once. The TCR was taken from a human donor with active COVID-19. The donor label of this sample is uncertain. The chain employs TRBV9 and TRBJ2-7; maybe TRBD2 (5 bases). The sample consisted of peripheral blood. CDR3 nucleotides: TGTGCCAGCAGCGTATCACGCGGGTCCTACGAGCAGTACTTC. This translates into CASSVSRGSYEQYF.